Included here is one T cell receptor (beta chain) sequence, with context. Its antigen is unidentified. The entry originates in a study of shared clonotypes between healthy human individuals. Clones were sequenced by immunoSEQ multiplex PCR, and TCRdb holds only the in-frame ones, with some missing. The table shows 2 million to 2.5 million clones, with almost 96% occurring only once. Findings and caveats of the study: When naive CD4 clonotypes were compared across a few donors, 4% to 6.5% were shared.

With 3 bases removed from V and 7 bases from J, the gap between germline ends came to 12 bases. CDR1 SNHLY and CDR2 FYNNEI come from the germline V gene. CDR3 length: 13 residues. All of the donors resided in Nashville, Tennessee, and each was a Caucasian adult. The split of CD4+ cells yielded CD45RA+ naive and CD45RA-negative memory subsets. The clonotype comes from a man in his late teens or twenties in good health. Input material: naive CD4+ T cells sorted from blood. Specified subset: CD45RA+ positively selected. The chain joins TRBV2 to TRBJ2-5; tentatively, D is TRBD2 (6 bases). CDR3 residues: CASSETTSGTQYF. The CDR3 DNA follows: TGTGCCAGCAGTGAGACGACTAGTGGGACCCAGTACTTC.